The 8 T cell receptor beta chains presented below share a single source sample, sequenced in a study of T cell repertoires in cytomegalovirus infection. Via MiXCR, TCRdb re-called the reads, giving one row per CDR3 protein. The profile shows about 740,000 distinct CDR3 sequences, 35% of them singletons. Sequencing was carried out using PBMCs. Every receptor here comes from a human donor in good health (CMV status not recorded). Some clones in this sample may be carry-over from other donors' samples.

This clonotype occurred many times. The rearrangement links TRBV7-2 to TRBJ1-2, with D possibly being TRBD1 (6 bases). This CDR3 comprises 15 residues. Germline V gives CDR1 SGHTA, CDR2 FQGNSA. Trimming took off 6 bases at V and 6 bases at J, with 20 bases between the two ends. Written as DNA, the CDR3 is TGTGCCAGCAGTCTTAAAATAGGGGGTGAGGATGGCTACACCTTC. Protein product: CASSLKIGGEDGYTF.

The V call is TRBV10-3, the J call TRBJ1-3; 9 nucleotides line up with TRBD1. The CDR3 has 14 amino acids. The V segment lost 7 bases and the J segment 2 bases; nucleotides outside the gene matches: 3. Germline values: CDR1 ENHRY, CDR2 SYGVKD. The CDR3 DNA follows: TGTGCCATCACCGGGACAGGGCCTGGAAACACCATATATTTT. Its translation is CAITGTGPGNTIYF.

This clonotype was detected many times. Relative to the germline gene, one junction end is altered; a read error may explain this. CDR3 nucleotide sequence: TGTGCCAGCAGCTTAGGACAGGGGAACTATGGCTACACCTTC. Protein: CASSLGQGNYGYTF. V is TRBV12-3 or TRBV12-4 and J is TRBJ1-2, with 9 bases lining up with TRBD1. This CDR3 has 14 residues.

The rearrangement uses TRBV6-2 or TRBV6-3 and TRBJ2-4; TRBD1 aligns across 8 bases. Germline loops: CDR1 MNHEY, CDR2 SVGEGT. Unmatched junction bases numbered 9, after V lost 5 bases and J lost 0 bases. The CDR3 is 17 residues long. The CDR3 DNA follows: TGTGCCAGCAGTCACGGACAGGGTTCCATAGCCAAAAACATTCAGTACTTC. Its translation: CASSHGQGSIAKNIQYF.

The CDR3 region is CASRVQGITEAFF. CDR3 nucleotides: TGTGCCAGCAGAGTACAGGGGATCACTGAAGCTTTCTTT. The chain links TRBV6-6 to TRBJ1-1; 7 nucleotides line up with TRBD1. In germline, CDR1 is MNHNY, CDR2 SVGAGI (reference sequence). The CDR3 length is 13 residues. With V trimmed by 6 bases and J by 4 bases, 5 bases remained unmatched.

V and J are TRBV20-1 and TRBJ2-1; D is undetermined. Germline V lookup: CDR1 DFQATT, CDR2 SNEGSKA (reference sequence). The V and J ends lost 0 bases and 3 bases respectively, with 12 bases between them. CDR3 length: 15 residues. The CDR3 spells CSARDQKGFYNEQFF. In nucleotides, the CDR3 is TGCAGTGCTAGAGATCAAAAGGGTTTCTACAATGAGCAGTTCTTC.

The chain couples TRBV20-1 to TRBJ2-3; D is possibly TRBD2 (6 bases). From germline, CDR1 is DFQATT and CDR2 SNEGSKA (reference sequence). The CDR3 length is 13 residues. V lost 1 base to trimming and J lost 5 bases, with 10 bases between them. The CDR3 nucleotides read TGCAGTGCTAGAGCGGGAGTAAGAGATACGCAGTATTTT. Residues: CSARAGVRDTQYF.

The V and J genes are TRBV7-9 and TRBJ2-1, with D perhaps TRBD2 (6 bases). The V end lost 5 bases, the J end lost 9 bases, and 14 bases lay between the germline ends. Germline CDR1 SEHNR, CDR2 FQNEAQ (reference sequence). This CDR3 contains 13 residues. CDR3 in amino acids: CASSPAGGGEQFF. CDR3 nucleotides: TGTGCCAGCAGCCCCGCTGGGGGAGGTGAGCAGTTCTTC.